This is a list of T cell receptor beta chains from one sample in a study of cytomegalovirus exposure and HLA in healthy donors. Profiled with immunoSEQ multiplex PCR; TCRdb holds only in-frame clones, not every one. The repertoire has 45,000 to 65,000 clones, around 90% of them found once; the top ten carry around 2.9%. The sample was PBMCs. These receptors originate from a young man in good health and CMV-seronegative. The CDR3 runs from the conserved cysteine through the conserved F or W. Each record gives: J gene, D gene, clone size, V gene, CDR3 protein, CDR3 DNA. A D gene is named only where the DNA matches it firmly. Clone size appears in some rows only: once, few, many, or a class for an expanded clone.

>TRBJ1-1|-|-|TRBV6-5
CASRRTEGTEAFF
TGTGCCAGCAGACGGACCGAGGGCACTGAAGCTTTCTTT
>TRBJ2-1|TRBD2|-|TRBV18
CASSPPKLAAAGEQFF
TGTGCCAGCTCACCACCGAAACTAGCGGCCGCCGGCGAGCAGTTCTTC
>TRBJ2-1|TRBD2|-|TRBV2
CASTQGLAGAGEQFF
TGTGCCAGCACCCAAGGACTAGCGGGAGCAGGTGAGCAGTTCTTC
>TRBJ1-1|-|-|TRBV6-5
CASSYEQGLNTEAFF
TGTGCCAGCAGTTACGAGCAGGGGTTGAACACTGAAGCTTTCTTT
>TRBJ2-3|TRBD2|-|TRBV19
CASSGGTSGFTDTQYF
TGTGCCAGTAGTGGGGGGACTAGCGGGTTCACAGATACGCAGTATTTT
>TRBJ1-1|-|-|TRBV19
CASSIGGLNTEAFF
TGTGCCAGTAGTATAGGGGGCTTGAACACTGAAGCTTTCTTT
>TRBJ2-7|TRBD2|-|TRBV19
CASSSSGESSYEQYF
TGTGCCAGTAGTTCTAGCGGAGAGAGCTCCTACGAGCAGTACTTC
>TRBJ2-5|-|-|TRBV11-1
CASSYGGRETQYF
TGTGCCAGCAGCTATGGGGGCAGGGAGACCCAGTACTTC
>TRBJ1-3|-|-|TRBV5-1
CASRTGSDSGNTIYF
TGCGCCAGCAGAACAGGGTCCGACTCTGGAAACACCATATATTTT
>TRBJ1-5|TRBD1|once|TRBV2
CASRQGVQSQPQHF
TGTGCCAGCAGGCAGGGGGTACAGAGTCAGCCCCAGCATTTT
>TRBJ1-2|-|few|TRBV6-5
CASANLAEGDYGYTF
TGTGCCAGCGCGAACCTGGCTGAGGGGGACTATGGCTACACCTTC
>TRBJ2-3|TRBD1|-|TRBV5-1
CASSRKRQGPDTQYF
TGCGCCAGCAGCCGAAAACGACAGGGACCAGATACGCAGTATTTT
>TRBJ1-3|-|few|TRBV6-5
CASSLRGAGNTIYF
TGTGCCAGCAGTCTGCGGGGGGCAGGAAACACCATATATTTT
>TRBJ1-1|-|-|TRBV27
CASRVTGNTEAFF
TGTGCCAGCAGGGTAACAGGGAACACTGAAGCTTTCTTT
>TRBJ1-5|-|-|TRBV19
CASSIGVREYSNQPQHF
TGTGCCAGTAGTATCGGTGTAAGAGAATATAGCAATCAGCCCCAGCATTTT
>TRBJ2-3|-|-|TRBV14
CASSQDVQGEVF
TGTGCCAGCAGCCAAGATGTACAGGGTGAAGTCTTT
>TRBJ2-7|-|-|TRBV6-6
CASSWTDYYEQYF
TGTGCCAGCAGCTGGACGGACTACTACGAGCAGTACTTC
>TRBJ2-3|-|-|TRBV11-2
CASSLGGNTDTQYF
TGTGCCAGCAGCTTGGGCGGGAACACAGATACGCAGTATTTT
>TRBJ2-5|-|-|TRBV7-9
CASTSGLEIKTQYF
TGTGCCAGCACGTCAGGGTTGGAGATAAAGACCCAGTACTTC
>TRBJ2-3|-|-|TRBV29-1
CSVEPGLHTDTQYF
TGCAGCGTTGAACCCGGGTTACACACAGATACGCAGTATTTT
>TRBJ2-7|TRBD1|-|TRBV2
CASLRTGPSSYEQYF
TGTGCCAGCCTTAGGACAGGGCCTAGCAGCTACGAGCAGTACTTC
>TRBJ2-7|-|-|TRBV2
CASRDVEWTESYEQYF
TGTGCCAGCAGGGACGTCGAATGGACAGAGTCCTACGAGCAGTACTTC
>TRBJ1-5|-|-|TRBV18
CASSPYRDQPQHF
TGTGCCAGCTCACCATACAGGGACCAGCCCCAGCATTTT
>TRBJ2-1|TRBD1|-|TRBV28
CASSESGTAKDEQFF
TGTGCCAGCAGTGAATCCGGGACAGCGAAAGATGAGCAGTTCTTC
>TRBJ2-2|TRBD2|-|TRBV2
CASSSSGTNTGELFF
TGTGCCAGCAGTTCTAGCGGAACGAACACCGGGGAGCTGTTTTTT
>TRBJ1-1|-|-|TRBV7-9
CASSLMGGLSGAFF
TGTGCCAGCAGCTTAATGGGGGGGCTAAGCGGAGCTTTCTTT
>TRBJ2-7|-|-|TRBV2
CASIQGWDEQYF
TGTGCCAGCATACAGGGCTGGGACGAGCAGTACTTC
>TRBJ1-5|-|-|TRBV5-8
CASSPDRNNQPQHF
TGTGCCAGCAGCCCCGACAGGAACAATCAGCCCCAGCATTTT
>TRBJ2-7|-|once|TRBV4-2
CASSQEASGSSYEQYF
TGTGCCAGCAGCCAAGAAGCCAGCGGCAGCTCCTACGAGCAGTACTTC
>TRBJ2-3|TRBD2|-|TRBV30
CAWTILAGADTQYF
TGTGCCTGGACCATACTAGCGGGAGCAGATACGCAGTATTTT
>TRBJ1-2|-|-|TRBV27
CASSFSAGEKNYGYTF
TGTGCCAGCAGTTTTTCTGCAGGGGAGAAAAACTATGGCTACACCTTC
>TRBJ2-7|TRBD2|-|TRBV2
CASSDVYGAGGPEKYF
TGTGCCAGCAGTGACGTTTATGGAGCGGGAGGGCCTGAAAAGTACTTC
>TRBJ1-2|-|-|TRBV28
CASKGGGNNYGYTF
TGTGCCAGCAAGGGGGGGGGTAATAACTATGGCTACACCTTC
>TRBJ2-7|-|-|TRBV11-2
CASSFGIGIVRYEQYF
TGTGCCAGCAGCTTTGGTATCGGGATTGTTAGGTACGAGCAGTACTTC
>TRBJ1-1|TRBD1|-|TRBV15
CATSRGSGTGFSKAFF
TGTGCCACCAGCCGGGGGTCCGGGACAGGGTTCAGTAAAGCTTTCTTT
>TRBJ2-2|-|-|TRBV6-1
CASRSGASTGELFF
TGTGCCAGCAGATCAGGGGCCAGCACCGGGGAGCTGTTTTTT
>TRBJ1-5|TRBD1|-|TRBV28
CASRLQGDRLQPQHF
TGTGCCAGCAGACTGCAGGGGGATCGGTTACAGCCCCAGCATTTT
>TRBJ2-3|-|-|TRBV7-3
CASSFGGTDTQYF
TGTGCCAGCAGCTTTGGAGGCACAGATACGCAGTATTTT
>TRBJ1-5|TRBD1|-|TRBV28
CASSPGTGRIQPQHF
TGTGCCAGCAGCCCCGGGACAGGGAGGATACAGCCCCAGCATTTT
>TRBJ2-5|-|-|TRBV11-1
CASSFSAAETQYF
TGTGCCAGCAGCTTTTCCGCTGCGGAGACCCAGTACTTC
>TRBJ2-2|TRBD1|-|TRBV7-2
CASSQAGGRNGELFF
TGTGCCAGCAGCCAAGCAGGGGGCCGGAACGGGGAGCTGTTTTTT
>TRBJ2-1|TRBD2|-|TRBV15
CATSRDGTSGGRYNEQFF
TGTGCCACCAGCAGAGATGGGACTAGCGGGGGCCGCTACAATGAGCAGTTCTTC
>TRBJ2-7|TRBD2|-|TRBV28
CASSYGLADAYEQYF
TGTGCCAGCAGTTACGGACTAGCGGACGCCTACGAGCAGTACTTC
>TRBJ2-7|TRBD1|-|TRBV27
CASSRQGGPYEQYF
TGTGCCAGCTCTAGACAGGGCGGCCCCTACGAGCAGTACTTC
>TRBJ2-3|TRBD2|-|TRBV6-1
CASHRGDSTDTQYF
TGTGCCAGCCACCGGGGGGACAGCACAGATACGCAGTATTTT
>TRBJ1-2|-|-|TRBV29-1
CSVDGGRPSNYGYTF
TGCAGCGTTGATGGGGGCAGGCCATCAAACTATGGCTACACCTTC
>TRBJ2-1|-|-|TRBV18
CASSPRGSSYNEQFF
TGTGCCAGCTCACCAAGGGGGAGCTCCTACAATGAGCAGTTCTTC
>TRBJ2-1|TRBD2|-|TRBV6-1
CASRLRGEQFF
TGTGCCAGCCGCCTTCGGGGGGAACAGTTCTTC
>TRBJ1-1|-|-|TRBV19
CASSPDSTEAFF
TGTGCCAGTAGTCCGGACAGCACTGAAGCTTTCTTT
>TRBJ1-3|TRBD1|-|TRBV5-1
CASSGTGGNTIYF
TGCGCCAGCAGCGGGACAGGGGGAAACACCATATATTTT
>TRBJ1-2|TRBD1|-|TRBV5-4
CASRGGTGGHGYTF
TGTGCCAGCAGGGGGGGGACAGGGGGCCATGGCTACACCTTC
>TRBJ1-1|-|once|TRBV2
CASSEAGLGTEAFF
TGTGCCAGCAGTGAAGCGGGGCTAGGGACTGAAGCTTTCTTT